A selection of T cell receptor beta chains follows, all from one sample in a study of cytomegalovirus exposure and HLA in healthy donors. Sequencing was performed with immunoSEQ multiplex PCR; in TCRdb, only in-frame clones are kept and a portion is missing. The data show about 160,000 clones, over 70% seen once. Input material: PBMCs. The receptors come from a man aged 45-60 years in good health and CMV-seropositive. Both conserved end residues are part of each CDR3. A D gene is named only where the DNA matches it firmly. Expanded clones get a size class; other rows say once, few or many, or leave the size out.

abundance	d_gene	j_gene	v_gene	CDR3nt	CDR3aa
NA	NA	TRBJ2-5	TRBV5-1	TGCGCCAGCGGGGGGGCGGTTGCGGGGAAAGAGACCCAGTACTTC	CASGGAVAGKETQYF
NA	TRBD1	TRBJ2-7	TRBV7-6	TGTGCCAGCAGCTCAGGGACAGCCTACTACTCCTACGAGCAGTACTTC	CASSSGTAYYSYEQYF
NA	TRBD1	TRBJ1-2	TRBV2	TGTGCCAGCAGGCAGGGGGCGTATGGCTACACCTTC	CASRQGAYGYTF
NA	TRBD1	TRBJ2-7	TRBV5-1	TGCGCCAGCAGCTCCGGACAGGTCTTCTACGAGCAGTACTTC	CASSSGQVFYEQYF
NA	TRBD1	TRBJ1-1	TRBV5-1	TGCGCCAGCAGCTTGGACAGGGGGCGGGCGGCTTTCTTT	CASSLDRGRAAFF
NA	TRBD1	TRBJ1-4	TRBV5-6	TGTGCCAGCAGCTTGGAAGGGACAGGGGCGGGAAAACTGTTTTTT	CASSLEGTGAGKLFF
NA	NA	TRBJ2-1	TRBV6-5	TGTGCCAGCACCCCCGACTCGAGAGGCGATGAGCAGTTCTTC	CASTPDSRGDEQFF
NA	TRBD1	TRBJ2-1	TRBV9	TGTGCCAGCAGCGTAAAGGCCAGGGGGAAGGTTGAGCAGTTCTTC	CASSVKARGKVEQFF
NA	NA	TRBJ2-1	TRBV6-5	TGTGCCAGCAGTTACGGGCCGAGGGACAATGAGCAGTTCTTC	CASSYGPRDNEQFF
NA	TRBD2	TRBJ2-1	TRBV11-3	TGTGCCAGCAGCGCCGGGGGGTCTTCAGGTGAGCAGTTCTTC	CASSAGGSSGEQFF
NA	NA	TRBJ2-7	TRBV10-3	TGTGCCATCAGCTCGGGACACTTTTCGACCTACGAGCAGTACTTC	CAISSGHFSTYEQYF
NA	NA	TRBJ1-6	TRBV30	TGTGCCTGGCAGGTAGCCTATAATTCACCCCTCCACTTT	CAWQVAYNSPLHF
NA	NA	TRBJ2-7	TRBV6-5	TGTGCCAGGGGCGACAGACAGAGCTCCTACGAGCAGTACTTC	CARGDRQSSYEQYF
few	NA	TRBJ1-3	TRBV7-2	TGTGCCAGCAGCTTCCCGTCTGGAAACACCATATATTTT	CASSFPSGNTIYF
NA	NA	TRBJ1-6	TRBV28	TGTGCCAGCAGGAACGGGGATTCACCCCTCCACTTT	CASRNGDSPLHF
NA	NA	TRBJ2-5	TRBV28	TGTGCCAGCACCGGGGGAGGGGGTCAAGAGACCCAGTACTTC	CASTGGGGQETQYF
NA	TRBD2	TRBJ2-2	TRBV19	TGTGCCAGTAGTACCAGGGGACTAGCGGGGGGCCCCACCGGGGAGCTGTTTTTT	CASSTRGLAGGPTGELFF
once	NA	TRBJ2-7	TRBV10-3	TGTGCCACCCAGGGTTTCTACGAGCAGTACTTC	CATQGFYEQYF
NA	TRBD2	TRBJ2-7	TRBV5-6	TGTGCCAGCAGCAGGGCGGGAGGCCTCTACGAGCAGTACTTC	CASSRAGGLYEQYF
NA	TRBD1	TRBJ2-7	TRBV10-2	TGCGCCAGCAGTGATTCGGGACAGGGCTACGAGCAGTACTTC	CASSDSGQGYEQYF
NA	NA	TRBJ2-7	TRBV5-1	TGCGCCAGCAGTCCCGGGACACTGACCTACGAGCAGTACTTC	CASSPGTLTYEQYF
few	TRBD1	TRBJ2-5	TRBV14	TGTGCCAGCAGCCCGGACAGGGGGCTCTACCAAGAGACCCAGTACTTC	CASSPDRGLYQETQYF
few	NA	TRBJ1-5	TRBV5-6	TGTGCCAGCAGCTTCACGGGAGGGAATCAGCCCCAGCATTTT	CASSFTGGNQPQHF
NA	NA	TRBJ1-2	TRBV18	TGTGCCAGCTCACCAGAGGGCTATGGCTACACCTTC	CASSPEGYGYTF
NA	TRBD1	TRBJ2-7	TRBV15	TGTGCCACCAGCAGAGATGGGACAGGAACCTACGAGCAGTACTTC	CATSRDGTGTYEQYF
NA	TRBD2	TRBJ2-2	TRBV9	TGTGCCAGCAGCCCGCGGGGGGCCCTGAACACCGGGGAGCTGTTTTTT	CASSPRGALNTGELFF
once	NA	TRBJ1-5	TRBV5-8	TGTGCCAGCAGCTTGTGGGAGGGGAAAATACAGCCCCAGCATTTT	CASSLWEGKIQPQHF
NA	NA	TRBJ1-4	TRBV30	TGTGCCTGGAACCACAGGGAGGGCGAAAAACTGTTTTTT	CAWNHREGEKLFF
NA	NA	TRBJ1-5	TRBV5-4	TGTGCCAGCAGCGTTCGAGGGAATCAGCCCCAGCATTTT	CASSVRGNQPQHF
few	NA	TRBJ1-1	TRBV6-5	TGTGCCAGCTCCCCGACTAGGGGATCTGAAGCTTTCTTT	CASSPTRGSEAFF
NA	NA	TRBJ2-5	TRBV6-5	TGTGCCAGCAGCCCAGGGGCCTATTACCAAGAGACCCAGTACTTC	CASSPGAYYQETQYF
NA	NA	TRBJ2-7	TRBV7-2	TGTGCCAGCAGCTTAGGGGGAGTCCAGGGGAAGCAGTACTTC	CASSLGGVQGKQYF
NA	NA	TRBJ2-2	TRBV28	TGTGCCAGCAGTTGGGGAACAGGGACCGGGGAGCTGTTTTTT	CASSWGTGTGELFF
NA	NA	TRBJ2-7	TRBV28	TGTGCCAGCAGTTTACTGTTCGAGCAGTACTTC	CASSLLFEQYF
few	NA	TRBJ1-4	TRBV4-1	TGCGCCAGCAGCCAACCTCAGTCCCGGGACAAACGCGGACTGTTTTTT	CASSQPQSRDKRGLFF
few	TRBD2	TRBJ2-1	TRBV11-2	TGTGCCAGCAGCCGAGCGGGAGGGGGCTACAATGAGCAGTTCTTC	CASSRAGGGYNEQFF
once	NA	TRBJ2-5	TRBV7-2	TGTGCCAGCCTTGGAACTACCGGGGGAACTCGTGGGGAGACCCAGTACTTC	CASLGTTGGTRGETQYF
NA	NA	TRBJ2-7	TRBV20-1	TGCAGTGCTAGAGTGGGGGGCGAGCAGTACTTC	CSARVGGEQYF
few	TRBD2	TRBJ2-1	TRBV7-3	TGTGCCAGCAGCCTGACTAGCGGGAGGTGGGATGAGCAGTTCTTC	CASSLTSGRWDEQFF
NA	NA	TRBJ1-1	TRBV7-9	TGTGCCAGCAGCTTAGTCGGGGAGACAGCTTTCTTT	CASSLVGETAFF
NA	NA	TRBJ1-5	TRBV28	TGTGCCAGCAGTTTAACGGGGAATCAGCCCCAGCATTTT	CASSLTGNQPQHF
NA	NA	TRBJ1-2	TRBV5-1	TGCGCCAGCAGCTTGGGACAGTCGACCTATGGCTACACCTTC	CASSLGQSTYGYTF
NA	TRBD1	TRBJ1-4	TRBV5-4	TGTGCCAGCAGCCCCGGAGGGGGCCGAAGTGAAAAACTGTTTTTT	CASSPGGGRSEKLFF
NA	TRBD1	TRBJ1-2	TRBV7-2	TGTGCCAGCAGCTTACCTCCGGGACAGGGTTTTTTGGGCTACACCTTC	CASSLPPGQGFLGYTF
NA	TRBD1	TRBJ2-6	TRBV5-8	TGTGCCAGCAGCCCCAGGACAGGGGGTTTTTCTGGGGCCAACGTCCTGACTTTC	CASSPRTGGFSGANVLTF
NA	NA	TRBJ1-2	TRBV2	TGTGCCAGCAGTAAAGACAGCTATGGCTACACCTTC	CASSKDSYGYTF
once	NA	TRBJ1-3	TRBV9	TGTGCCAGCAGCCCCGACTATGGAAACACCATATATTTT	CASSPDYGNTIYF
NA	NA	TRBJ1-2	TRBV9	TGTGCCAGCAGCGTAGGAGGCAGGGTGAGCTATGGCTACACCTTC	CASSVGGRVSYGYTF
NA	NA	TRBJ1-1	TRBV19	TGTGCCAGTAGTATAGGAGTCACTGAAGCTTTCTTT	CASSIGVTEAFF
NA	TRBD1	TRBJ1-2	TRBV28	TGTGCCAGCAGCCCTCCGGACAGGGTCTATGGCTACACCTTC	CASSPPDRVYGYTF
few	NA	TRBJ2-5	TRBV2	TGTGCCAGCAGTGAACGGGGGACCCAAGAGACCCAGTACTTC	CASSERGTQETQYF